The 26 T cell receptor beta chains below come from one sample, sequenced in a study of Graves' ophthalmopathy and Graves' hyperthyroidism (dated by TCRdb to the late 2010s). The sequencer listed for this sample is Illumina HiSeq 2000. TCR beta CDR3 regions were amplified from RNA transcripts for repertoire sequencing. HTBI primers and the Qiagen OneStep RT-PCR kit were used in a first-round RT-PCR, which was followed by a second-round multiplex PCR, size selection and purification. TCRdb reprocessed the public reads (quality trimming at Q25 with fastp, clone calling with MiXCR) and kept in-frame beta chains. Rows with a matching CDR3 protein are joined into one entry that keeps the most common DNA and genes. The sample table contains 1 million to 1.3 million distinct CDR3 sequences; only one count was recorded for about 36% of them. The ten largest clonotypes hold roughly 10% of the sample. Sequenced: peripheral blood or thyroid tissue (not recorded which). All receptors come from an adult man with Graves' hyperthyroidism.

In its sample, this clonotype was seen a few times. The V gene is TRBV12-3 or TRBV12-4, the J gene TRBJ2-7, with 7 positions matching TRBD1. The CDR3 consists of 15 residues. Trimming took 2 bases from V and 2 from J; bases not matched to a gene: 6. CDR3 coding DNA: TGTGCCAGCAGTTTACAGCCAGGGGGTCCCTACGAGCAGTACTTC. Translation gives CASSLQPGGPYEQYF.

This clonotype was detected a few times. This chain uses TRBV10-2 with TRBJ1-3, with a possible D match to TRBD1 (6 bases). There are 14 residues in the CDR3. CDR1 WSHSY and CDR2 SAAADI come from the germline V gene. Trimming removed 6 bases at V and 4 bases at J, with 13 bases between. CDR3 nucleotide sequence: TGCGCCAGCAGGGTACAGGGCCCGGGAAACACCATATATTTT. Protein sequence: CASRVQGPGNTIYF.

This clonotype was seen repeatedly, ten times or more. The chain has TRBV15 and TRBJ1-5, with TRBD1 as a possible D gene (5 bases). The germline V gene has CDR1 LNHNV and CDR2 YYDKDF (reference sequence). V was clipped by 0 bases and J by 6 bases, with 9 bases between them. CDR3 size: 14 residues. CDR3 protein: CATSRDGGTQPQHF. CDR3 nucleotides: TGTGCCACCAGCAGAGACGGCGGGACTCAGCCCCAGCATTTT.

A single count supports this clonotype. The chain carries TRBV29-1 and TRBJ2-7; 11 bases are a match to TRBD1. Per the germline V gene, CDR1 is SQVTM and CDR2 is ANQGSEA. The CDR3 is made up of 15 amino acids. The ends lost 5 bases at V and 3 bases at J; junction bases unmatched: 9. The CDR3 loop reads CSVLGQGASLYEQYF. CDR3 sequence (DNA): TGCAGCGTTCTCGGACAGGGGGCTTCCCTCTACGAGCAGTACTTC.

CDR3 loop: CATSTVGGSNEKLFF. CDR3 nucleotides: TGTGCCACCAGCACCGTCGGGGGGTCTAATGAAAAACTGTTTTTT. The chain carries TRBV15 and TRBJ1-4; D possibly corresponds to TRBD1 (5 bases). V lost 4 bases, J lost 3 bases, and 12 bases lay in between. The CDR3 runs to 15 residues. The germline V gene encodes CDR1 LNHNV and CDR2 YYDKDF (reference sequence).

J is TRBJ1-6 and V is TRBV7-9; 11 nucleotides match TRBD1. The CDR3 is made up of 18 amino acids. Germline-derived CDR1 and CDR2 are SEHNR and FQNEAQ (reference sequence). Trimming at V came to 4 bases and at J to 7 bases, leaving 12 bases not matched to a gene. The CDR3 protein is CASSSSDRGRDGNSPLHF. CDR3 DNA: TGTGCCAGCAGCTCATCGGACAGGGGGCGCGACGGAAATTCACCCCTCCACTTT. Together with reference TRBV7-9 and TRBJ1-6, the CDR3 gives the full variable domain: DTGVSQNPRHKITKRGQNVTFRCDPISEHNRLYWYRQTLGQGPEFLTYFQNEAQLEKSRLLSDRFSAERPKGSFSTLEIQRTEQGDSAMYLCASSSSDRGRDGNSPLHFGNGTRLTVT.

The chain has TRBV14 and TRBJ1-5, with a possible D match to TRBD1 (6 bases). Germline V gene data show CDR1 as SGHDN and CDR2 as FVKESK. Trimming removed 0 bases at V and 0 bases at J, with 21 bases between. This CDR3 comprises 20 residues. The CDR3 is CASSQDQGPEGVYSNQPQHF. The CDR3 DNA follows: TGTGCCAGCAGCCAAGATCAGGGGCCAGAAGGCGTTTATAGCAATCAGCCCCAGCATTTT. The full variable domain, completed using reference TRBV14 and TRBJ1-5, is EAGVTQFPSHSVIEKGQTVTLRCDPISGHDNLYWYRRVMGKEIKFLLHFVKESKQDESGMPNNRFLAERTGGTYSTLKVQPAELEDSGVYFCASSQDQGPEGVYSNQPQHFGDGTRLSIL.

About this clonotype: Mismatch with germline at one junction end may stem from a read error. The V and J genes are TRBV7-9 and TRBJ2-6; no reliable D call. The CDR3 extends over 15 amino acids. Germline CDR1 and CDR2: SEHNR and FQNEAQ (reference sequence). The chain's CDR3 is CASSHSVSGANVLTF. The CDR3 DNA reads as TGCGCCAGCAGCCATTCGGTCTCTGGGGCCAACGTCCTGACTTTC. The full variable domain, in which reference TRBV7-9 and TRBJ2-6 provide the parts outside the CDR3, is DTGVSQNPRHKITKRGQNVTFRCDPISEHNRLYWYRQTLGQGPEFLTYFQNEAQLEKSRLLSDRFSAERPKGSFSTLEIQRTEQGDSAMYLCASSHSVSGANVLTFGAGSRLTVL.

This clonotype was observed a few times. The V and J genes are TRBV4-3 and TRBJ1-2; possible D gene TRBD1, 6 bases. Trimming cost V 1 base and J 8 bases, with 14 bases left between them. CDR1 is LGHNA and CDR2 is YSLEER in the germline V gene. The CDR3 consists of 14 residues. DNA for the CDR3: TGCGCCAGCAGCCAAGTGGACAGTCTCGGGGGCTACACCTTC. Its translation: CASSQVDSLGGYTF.

This clonotype occurred a few times. This chain connects TRBV6-5 to TRBJ1-4, with D unclear. In germline, CDR1 is MNHEY, CDR2 SVGAGI. This CDR3 is built from 15 residues. The V gene lost 5 bases and the J gene lost 1 base, with 11 bases spanning the gap. The CDR3 nucleotides are TGTGCCAGCAGTATGGGGAGAGGAACTAATGAAAAACTGTTTTTT. Amino acids: CASSMGRGTNEKLFF.

This clonotype was seen at least ten times. The chain uses TRBV25-1 and TRBJ1-2; 9 positions match TRBD1. The germline V gene encodes CDR1 MGHDK and CDR2 SYGVNS. With 6 bases clipped from V and 8 bases from J, the junction kept 4 bases outside the gene matches. CDR3 size: 12 residues. CDR3 region: CASRDRGYGYTF. The CDR3 DNA reads TGTGCCAGCAGAGACAGGGGGTACGGCTACACCTTC.

This clonotype was picked up many times. The J gene is TRBJ2-7, the V gene TRBV5-1, with D maybe TRBD1 (6 bases). Trimming removed 8 bases from V and 6 bases from J, with 12 bases in between. The germline gives CDR1 SGHRS, CDR2 YFSETQ. The CDR3 totals 11 residues. CDR3 amino acids: CASTGGSEQYF. The DNA for the CDR3 is TGCGCCAGTACTGGGGGCTCCGAGCAGTACTTC.

Remarks on this clonotype: A much larger clone lies one base from this, so it may be a read error. The chain uses TRBV24-1 and TRBJ2-5, with 14 bases matching TRBD2. With 5 bases clipped from V and 5 bases from J, the junction kept 12 bases outside the gene matches. Germline CDR1 reads KGHDR; CDR2 reads SFDVKD. This CDR3 has 18 residues. This CDR3 is CATSGRATSGGAWETQYF. The CDR3 DNA is TGTGCCACCAGTGGTCGGGCGACTAGCGGGGGGGCATGGGAGACCCAGTACTTC.

A single count supports this clonotype. The chain employs TRBV9 and TRBJ2-2; D possibly corresponds to TRBD2 (5 bases). V was clipped by 4 bases and J by 0 bases, with 10 bases between them. Germline loops: CDR1 SGDLS, CDR2 YYNGEE. There are 15 residues in the CDR3. CDR3 bases: TGTGCCAGCAGCCCGGGGAACGCGAACACCGGGGAGCTGTTTTTT. Translating it yields CASSPGNANTGELFF.

This clonotype was seen a few times. This chain joins TRBV30 and TRBJ1-1; D not certain. The CDR3 runs to 15 residues. With 0 bases removed from V and 4 bases from J, the gap between germline ends came to 15 bases. CDR1 and CDR2 (germline): GTSNPN, SVGIG (reference sequence). The chain's CDR3 is CAWSVRISGSTEAFF. The CDR3 DNA follows: TGTGCCTGGAGTGTACGGATTAGCGGCAGCACTGAAGCTTTCTTT.

Of note for this clonotype: Just one base apart from a much larger clone, this may be a read error. The rearrangement joins TRBV19 to TRBJ2-7; unclear D gene. Germline loops: CDR1 LNHDA, CDR2 SQIVND (reference sequence). CDR3 length: 13 residues. Trimming removed 4 bases from V and 4 bases from J, with 11 bases in between. The CDR3 is CASSTLWVYEQYF. CDR3 nucleotide sequence: TGTGCCAGTAGTACCCTCTGGGTGTACGAGCAGTACTTC. The variable domain in full, completed from reference TRBV19 and TRBJ2-7, reads DGGITQSPKYLFRKEGQNVTLSCEQNLNHDAMYWYRQDPGQGLRLIYYSQIVNDFQKGDIAEGYSVSREKKESFPLTVTSAQKNPTAFYLCASSTLWVYEQYFGPGTRLTVT.

The table lists this clonotype with many counts. The rearrangement links TRBV29-1 to TRBJ1-1; D is undetermined. The V and J ends lost 4 bases and 1 base respectively, with 13 bases between them. This CDR3 contains 14 residues. Germline V gives CDR1 SQVTM, CDR2 ANQGSEA. CDR3 residues: CSVGPLMRNTEAFF. CDR3 DNA sequence: TGCAGCGTTGGCCCCCTTATGAGGAACACTGAAGCTTTCTTT.

This clonotype was seen a few times. J is TRBJ2-5 and V is TRBV7-2, with D uncertain. With the DNA end fitting TRBJ2-1 better, the J assignment may be wrong. Germline V gene data show CDR1 as SGHTA and CDR2 as FQGNSA. The CDR3 sequence is 13 residues long. The CDR3 nucleotides read TGTGCCAGCAGCTTAGCGCTAAGGGATGAGCAGTTCTTC. This gives the protein CASSLALRDEQFF.

J is TRBJ2-7 and V is TRBV7-2; TRBD1 aligns across 7 bases. This CDR3 contains 14 residues. CDR1 is SGHTA, CDR2 FQGNSA, per germline. Losses at the gene ends were 5 bases for V and 10 bases for J; bases not matched to a gene: 14. CDR3 nucleotides: TGTGCCAGCAGCCAGGGGGACGCCTCTGACGGCCAGTACTTC. Protein sequence: CASSQGDASDGQYF.

This clonotype was seen a few times. The V and J genes are TRBV5-1 and TRBJ2-7, with D hard to call. Trimming cost V 2 bases and J 5 bases, with 17 bases left between them. Germline loops: CDR1 SGHRS, CDR2 YFSETQ. CDR3 size: 15 residues. The CDR3 DNA sequence: TGCGCCAGCAGCTTCTTTCTTCGGGTACTGAACGAGCAGTACTTC. It is translated as CASSFFLRVLNEQYF. The whole variable domain, remainder taken from reference TRBV5-1 and TRBJ2-7, is KAGVTQTPRYLIKTRGQQVTLSCSPISGHRSVSWYQQTPGQGLQFLFEYFSETQRNKGNFPGRFSGRQFSNSRSEMNVSTLELGDSALYLCASSFFLRVLNEQYFGPGTRLTVT.

The genes are TRBV20-1 and TRBJ2-3; 11 nucleotides agree with TRBD2. V lost 3 bases to trimming and J lost 6 bases; unmatched junction nucleotides: 2. The CDR3 is 13 amino acids. CDR1 and CDR2 (germline): DFQATT, SNEGSKA (reference sequence). The DNA for the CDR3 is TGCAGTGCTAGCCTAGCGGGAGGTGATACGCAGTATTTT. Translating gives CSASLAGGDTQYF.

The sample holds a few counts of this clonotype. J is TRBJ2-2 and V is TRBV29-1, with D perhaps given as TRBD1 or TRBD2 (7 bases each). Germline V gene lookup returns CDR1 SQVTM and CDR2 ANQGSEA. This CDR3 region has 21 residues. Trimming stripped 3 bases from V and 6 bases from J, with 35 bases between. The CDR3 here is CSVEQERDRSGGQFLPGELFF. DNA for the CDR3: TGCAGCGTTGAGCAGGAAAGAGACCGGTCGGGGGGACAGTTTCTCCCCGGGGAGCTGTTTTTT.

This clonotype was seen at least ten times. The gene calls are TRBV2 and TRBJ1-2; D unclear. The ends were cut back, 6 bases at V and 10 bases at J, with 12 bases in the middle. There are 11 residues in the CDR3. CDR1 SNHLY and CDR2 FYNNEI come from the germline V gene. CDR3 sequence (DNA): TGTGCCAGCAGGGCAGCTCAAGACTACACCTTC. This gives the protein CASRAAQDYTF.

Concerning this clonotype: No conserved phenylalanine or tryptophan is present at the end of the CDR3, so a read error is the likely explanation. Because the CDR3's place on the DNA is in doubt, the DNA is left out and the CDR3 is given as listed by TCRdb. The V gene is TRBV6-1, the J gene TRBJ1-2; the table calls TRBD1, which could not be checked here. 13 amino acids form the CDR3, both terminal residues included. Germline V gives CDR1 MNHNS, CDR2 SASEGT. CDR3: CASSEGGQGPLES.

The chain joins TRBV4-1 to TRBJ2-5; D is uncertain. CDR1 and CDR2 (germline): MGHRA, YSYEKL. The CDR3 runs to 16 residues. V lost 0 bases to trimming and J lost 1 base, with 12 bases between them. DNA of the CDR3: TGCGCCAGCAGCCAAGATCAAAACTGGTCCCAAGAGACCCAGTACTTC. Protein: CASSQDQNWSQETQYF.

This sequence joins TRBV25-1 and TRBJ2-2; 7 nucleotides align to TRBD1. Germline CDR1 reads MGHDK; CDR2 reads SYGVNS. The CDR3 sequence is 16 residues long. Trimming took 5 bases from V and 1 from J; bases not matched to a gene: 7. The CDR3 DNA follows: TGTGCCAGCAGTCCCCTACGGACAGGGAACACCGGGGAGCTGTTTTTT. This codes for CASSPLRTGNTGELFF.